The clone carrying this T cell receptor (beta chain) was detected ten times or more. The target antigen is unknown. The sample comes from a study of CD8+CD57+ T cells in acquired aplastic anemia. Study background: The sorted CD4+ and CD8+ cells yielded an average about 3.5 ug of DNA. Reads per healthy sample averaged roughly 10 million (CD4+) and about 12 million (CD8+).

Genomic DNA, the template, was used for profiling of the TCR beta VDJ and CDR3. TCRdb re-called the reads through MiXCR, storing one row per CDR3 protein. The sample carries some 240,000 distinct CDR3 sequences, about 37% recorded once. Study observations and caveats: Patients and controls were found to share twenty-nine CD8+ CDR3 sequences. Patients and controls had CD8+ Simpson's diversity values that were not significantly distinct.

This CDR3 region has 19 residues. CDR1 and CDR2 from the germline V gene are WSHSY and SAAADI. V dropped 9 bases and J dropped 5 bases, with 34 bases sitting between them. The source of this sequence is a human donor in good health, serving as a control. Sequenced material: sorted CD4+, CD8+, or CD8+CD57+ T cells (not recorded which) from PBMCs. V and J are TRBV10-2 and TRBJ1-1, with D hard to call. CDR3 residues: CASSALPARFWGIGTEAFF. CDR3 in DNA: TGCGCCAGTTCCGCCCTACCCGCGAGGTTCTGGGGAATAGGAACTGAAGCTTTCTTT.